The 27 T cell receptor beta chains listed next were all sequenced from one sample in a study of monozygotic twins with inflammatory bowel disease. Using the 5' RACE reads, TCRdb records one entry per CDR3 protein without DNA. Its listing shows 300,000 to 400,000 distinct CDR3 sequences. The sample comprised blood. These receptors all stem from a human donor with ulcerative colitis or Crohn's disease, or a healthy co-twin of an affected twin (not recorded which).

Here the CDR3 reads CASSWVNTGITGELFF. The genes are TRBV12-3 or TRBV12-4 and TRBJ2-2; TCRdb's D call, TRBD1, is unchecked because there is no DNA. The CDR3 runs to 16 residues.

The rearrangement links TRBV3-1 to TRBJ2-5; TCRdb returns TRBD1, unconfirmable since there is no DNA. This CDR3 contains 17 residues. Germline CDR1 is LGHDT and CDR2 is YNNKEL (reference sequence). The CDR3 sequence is CASSQGRLRDGKETQYF.

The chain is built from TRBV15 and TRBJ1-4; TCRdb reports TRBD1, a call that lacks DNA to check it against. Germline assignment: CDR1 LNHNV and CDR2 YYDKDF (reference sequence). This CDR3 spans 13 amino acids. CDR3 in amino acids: CATRDRGLEKLFF. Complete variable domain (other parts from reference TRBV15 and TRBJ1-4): DAMVIQNPRYQVTQFGKPVTLSCSQTLNHNVMYWYQQKSSQAPKLLFHYYDKDFNNEADTPDNFQSRRPNTSFCFLDIRSPGLGDTAMYLCATRDRGLEKLFFGSGTQLSVL.

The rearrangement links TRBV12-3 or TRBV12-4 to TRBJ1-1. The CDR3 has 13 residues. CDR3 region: CASSLKQNTEAFF.

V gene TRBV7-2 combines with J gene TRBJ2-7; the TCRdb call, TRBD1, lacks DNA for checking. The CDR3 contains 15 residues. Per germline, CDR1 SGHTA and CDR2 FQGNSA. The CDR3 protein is CASSLYAGGGHEQYF.

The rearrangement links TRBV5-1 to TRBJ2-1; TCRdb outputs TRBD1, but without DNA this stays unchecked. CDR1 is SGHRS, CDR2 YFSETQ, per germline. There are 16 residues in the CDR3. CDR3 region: CASRTDGTALLYEQFF.

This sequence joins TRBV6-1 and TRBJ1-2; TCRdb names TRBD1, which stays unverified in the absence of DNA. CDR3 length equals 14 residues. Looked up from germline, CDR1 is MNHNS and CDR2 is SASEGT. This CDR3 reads CASSRQGASYGYTF.

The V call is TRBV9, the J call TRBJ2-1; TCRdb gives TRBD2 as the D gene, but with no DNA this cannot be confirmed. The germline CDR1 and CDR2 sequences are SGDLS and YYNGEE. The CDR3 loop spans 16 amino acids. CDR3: CASSVGSGGANNEQFF.

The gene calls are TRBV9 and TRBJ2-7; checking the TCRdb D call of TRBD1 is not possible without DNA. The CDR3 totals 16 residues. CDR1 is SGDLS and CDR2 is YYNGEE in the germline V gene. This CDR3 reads CASSLDGTGSSYEQYF. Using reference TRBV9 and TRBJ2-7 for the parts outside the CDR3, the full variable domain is DSGVTQTPKHLITATGQRVTLRCSPRSGDLSVYWYQQSLDQGLQFLIQYYNGEERAKGNILERFSAQQFPDLHSELNLSSLELGDSALYFCASSLDGTGSSYEQYFGPGTRLTVT.

The CDR3 protein is CASSFEETQYF. This chain joins TRBV5-6 and TRBJ2-5. CDR1 is SGHDT and CDR2 is YYEEEE in the germline V gene. The CDR3 covers 11 residues.

CDR3 protein: CSVVWGSHLSNYGYTF. This rearrangement joins TRBV29-1 to TRBJ1-2; the D call of TRBD1 rests on TCRdb alone, since no DNA is present to check it. CDR1 is SQVTM and CDR2 is ANQGSEA in the germline V gene. The CDR3 loop spans 16 amino acids.

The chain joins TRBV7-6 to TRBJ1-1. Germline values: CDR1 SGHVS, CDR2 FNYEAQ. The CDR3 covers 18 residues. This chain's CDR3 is CASSPNNNLGGLNTEAFF.

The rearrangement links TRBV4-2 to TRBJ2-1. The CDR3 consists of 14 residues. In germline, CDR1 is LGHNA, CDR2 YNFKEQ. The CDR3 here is CASSQEGLLDEQFF.

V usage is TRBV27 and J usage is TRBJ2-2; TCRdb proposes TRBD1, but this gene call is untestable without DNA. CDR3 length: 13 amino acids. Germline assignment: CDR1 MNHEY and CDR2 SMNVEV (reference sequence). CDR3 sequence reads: CATGTGGAGELFF.

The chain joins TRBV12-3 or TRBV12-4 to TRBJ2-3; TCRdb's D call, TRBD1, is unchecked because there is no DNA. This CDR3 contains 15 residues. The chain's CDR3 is CASSFGTGFGDTQYF.

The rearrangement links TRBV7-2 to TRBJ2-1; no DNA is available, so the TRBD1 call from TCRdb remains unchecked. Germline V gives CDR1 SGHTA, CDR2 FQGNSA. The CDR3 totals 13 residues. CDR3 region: CASSIQGMSEQFF.

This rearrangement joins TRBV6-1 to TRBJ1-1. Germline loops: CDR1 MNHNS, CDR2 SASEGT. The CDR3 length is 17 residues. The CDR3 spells CASTPPMRIRLNTEAFF.

The CDR3 sequence is CASSYARSYEQYF. The chain combines TRBV6-6 with TRBJ2-7. CDR1 and CDR2 from the germline V gene are MNHNY and SVGAGI (reference sequence). This CDR3 comprises 13 residues.

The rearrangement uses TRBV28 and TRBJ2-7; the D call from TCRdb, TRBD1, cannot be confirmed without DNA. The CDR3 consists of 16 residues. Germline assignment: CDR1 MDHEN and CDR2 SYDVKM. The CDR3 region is CASSILTGLGTYEQYF.

CDR3 sequence: CASSYSMGRVSYEQYF. The genes are TRBV6-5 and TRBJ2-7. Germline V gene sequence: CDR1 MNHEY, CDR2 SVGAGI. The CDR3 is 16 amino acids.

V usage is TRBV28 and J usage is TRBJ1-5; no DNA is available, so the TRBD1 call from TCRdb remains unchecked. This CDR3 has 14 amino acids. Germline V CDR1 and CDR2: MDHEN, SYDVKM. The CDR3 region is CASTAGTGVQPQHF.

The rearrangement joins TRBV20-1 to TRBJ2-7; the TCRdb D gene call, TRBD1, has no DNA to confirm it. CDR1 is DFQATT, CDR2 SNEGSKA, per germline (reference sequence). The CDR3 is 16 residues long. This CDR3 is CSARDSQGSLSYEQYF.

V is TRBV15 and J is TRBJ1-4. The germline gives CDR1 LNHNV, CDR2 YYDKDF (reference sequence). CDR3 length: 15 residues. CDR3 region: CATSRDVARNEKLFF.

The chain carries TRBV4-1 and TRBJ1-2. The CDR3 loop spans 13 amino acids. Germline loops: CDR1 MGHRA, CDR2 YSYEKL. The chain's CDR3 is CASSQEINYGYTF.

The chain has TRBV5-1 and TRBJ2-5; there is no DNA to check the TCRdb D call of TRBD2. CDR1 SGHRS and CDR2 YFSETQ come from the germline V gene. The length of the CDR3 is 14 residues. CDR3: CASSPGPYQETQYF.

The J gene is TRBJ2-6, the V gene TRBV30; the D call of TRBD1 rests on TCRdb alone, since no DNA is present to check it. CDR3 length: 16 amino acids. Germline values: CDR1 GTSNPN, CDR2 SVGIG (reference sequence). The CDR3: CAWSVLRGPGANVLTF.

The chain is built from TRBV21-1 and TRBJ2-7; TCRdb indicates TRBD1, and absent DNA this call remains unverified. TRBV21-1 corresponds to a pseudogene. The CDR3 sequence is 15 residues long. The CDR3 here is CASSKGGTPGYEQYF.